Below, one TCR beta chain is given with its context. The study ran its PCR with 60 Vbeta and 13 Jbeta primers. TCRdb keeps only in-frame clones here, not all; method: immunoSEQ multiplex PCR. The profile shows 200,000 to 250,000 clones, about 78% of them singletons. These data belong to a study of cytomegalovirus exposure and HLA in healthy donors. As for the study in general: The study placed 80% to 85% of its roughly 430 genotyped donors in the Caucasian-associated ancestry cluster.

The TCR comes from a male donor in good health and CMV-seronegative. The sample comprised PBMCs.

CDR3 region: CASTMIRQGAYGYTF. The CDR3 nucleotides read TGTGCCAGCACCATGATTAGACAGGGGGCTTATGGCTACACCTTC. The chain carries TRBV27 and TRBJ1-2; 10 nucleotides line up with TRBD1. The length of the CDR3 is 15 residues. Germline trimming cut 7 bases from V and 5 bases from J; bases unmatched to any gene: 10. CDR1 is MNHEY and CDR2 is SMNVEV in the germline V gene (reference sequence).